Listed below are T cell receptor beta chains from one sample, sequenced in a study of OX40 agonist ivuxolimab in advanced cancers. Profiling relied on immunoSEQ multiplex PCR, and the TCRdb table lists in-frame clones only, not all of them. The sample holds about 48,000 clones; about 81% are singletons and the top ten take around 7.9%. This specimen consisted of CD4+ or CD8+ T cells sorted from blood, obtained in a trial of the OX40 agonist ivuxolimab. Receptors were obtained from an adult with an advanced solid tumor such as melanoma, head and neck, liver or kidney cancer. Both conserved end residues are part of each CDR3. A D gene is named only where the DNA matches it firmly. The size of a clone is reported for some rows only, either as once, few or many, or as a class for expanded clones.

d_gene	v_gene	abundance	j_gene	CDR3aa	CDR3nt
TRBD2	TRBV13	NA	TRBJ2-3	CASSFGTSGTDTQYF	TGTGCCAGCAGCTTCGGGACTAGCGGGACGGATACGCAGTATTTT
NA	TRBV7-9	NA	TRBJ2-3	CASSEQGQQYF	TGTGCCAGCAGCGAACAGGGCCAGCAGTATTTT
NA	TRBV7-8	NA	TRBJ2-1	CASSLVWDVYNEQFF	TGTGCCAGCAGCTTAGTGTGGGATGTCTACAATGAGCAGTTCTTC
TRBD2	TRBV29-1	NA	TRBJ2-7	CSVLAPLLAGGSPYEQYF	TGCAGCGTGTTAGCCCCTTTACTAGCGGGAGGCAGTCCCTACGAGCAGTACTTC
NA	TRBV18	few	TRBJ1-5	CASSPLRDNSQPQHF	TGTGCCAGCTCACCACTCCGGGACAATAGCCAGCCCCAGCATTTT
TRBD1	TRBV14	NA	TRBJ1-1	CASSLGTGDTEAFF	TGTGCCAGCAGCCTCGGGACAGGAGACACTGAAGCTTTCTTT
NA	TRBV28	once	TRBJ2-3	CASSPPVGRGYF	TGTGCCAGCAGTCCCCCAGTAGGGAGAGGATATTTT
NA	TRBV11-3	NA	TRBJ1-5	CASSLGAGNYMRNQPQHF	TGTGCCAGCAGCTTAGGGGCAGGAAACTATATGCGCAATCAGCCCCAGCATTTT
NA	TRBV7-8	few	TRBJ1-5	CASSSPYDREPQHF	TGTGCCAGCAGCTCCCCCTATGATAGGGAGCCCCAGCATTTT
TRBD2	TRBV5-4	NA	TRBJ2-7	CASSPLAGIYEQYF	TGTGCCAGCAGTCCACTAGCGGGAATCTACGAGCAGTACTTC
NA	TRBV7-9	NA	TRBJ1-5	CASRADGVGPQHF	TGTGCCAGCAGAGCTGACGGAGTTGGTCCCCAGCATTTT
NA	TRBV7-8	NA	TRBJ2-4	CASSLPVRLDAKNIQYF	TGTGCCAGCAGCCTGCCAGTCAGGCTTGATGCCAAAAACATTCAGTACTTC
NA	TRBV19	few	TRBJ2-5	CASSPLGQETQYF	TGTGCCAGTAGCCCACTTGGCCAAGAGACCCAGTACTTC
NA	TRBV6-6	NA	TRBJ1-6	CASSSSYNSPLHF	TGTGCCAGCAGTAGCTCCTATAATTCACCCCTCCACTTT
NA	TRBV5-6	NA	TRBJ2-1	CASSWRFGGNEQFF	TGTGCCAGCAGCTGGCGGTTTGGAGGCAATGAGCAGTTCTTC
NA	TRBV18	once	TRBJ1-5	CASSRGRGGQPQHF	TGTGCCAGCTCACGAGGGCGGGGAGGACAGCCCCAGCATTTT
NA	TRBV5-1	NA	TRBJ1-4	CASSSLGGTNEKLFF	TGCGCCAGCAGCTCCCTAGGGGGAACTAATGAAAAACTGTTTTTT
NA	TRBV7-6	NA	TRBJ1-1	CASSLRGGTEAFF	TGTGCCAGCAGCTTACGGGGGGGCACTGAAGCTTTCTTT
NA	TRBV28	NA	TRBJ1-2	CASSLVSNYGYTF	TGTGCCAGCAGTTTAGTGTCTAACTATGGCTACACCTTC
TRBD1	TRBV5-1	NA	TRBJ1-4	CASSSQGQEREKLFF	TGCGCCAGCAGCTCACAGGGACAGGAGCGGGAAAAACTGTTTTTT
NA	TRBV7-8	NA	TRBJ2-7	CASSLQAAGSPIRNEQYF	TGTGCCAGCAGCCTCCAAGCGGCAGGGAGCCCAATCAGGAACGAGCAGTACTTC
NA	TRBV11-3	NA	TRBJ1-5	CASSPPTGSSNQPQHF	TGTGCCAGCAGCCCACCGACAGGAAGTAGCAATCAGCCCCAGCATTTT
NA	TRBV5-1	NA	TRBJ1-1	CASSLLGNTEAFF	TGCGCCAGCAGCTTGTTGGGGAACACTGAAGCTTTCTTT
NA	TRBV18	NA	TRBJ1-5	CASSPVQGDHQPQHF	TGTGCCAGCTCACCAGTTCAGGGAGATCATCAGCCCCAGCATTTT
TRBD1	TRBV6-5	NA	TRBJ1-2	CASRGPTGQYGYTF	TGTGCCAGCAGAGGGCCGACAGGGCAATATGGCTACACCTTC
NA	TRBV28	few	TRBJ1-3	CASSLQRVGNTIYF	TGTGCCAGCAGTTTGCAAAGGGTGGGAAACACCATATATTTT
NA	TRBV25-1	NA	TRBJ2-7	CASSEYGSYEQYF	TGTGCCAGCAGTGAATATGGCTCCTACGAGCAGTACTTC
NA	TRBV28	once	TRBJ2-3	CASSLQRYSTDTQYF	TGTGCCAGCAGTCTACAGCGGTATAGCACAGATACGCAGTATTTT
NA	TRBV7-8	NA	TRBJ2-5	CASSSAFQETQYF	TGTGCCAGCAGCTCCGCTTTCCAAGAGACCCAGTACTTC
TRBD2	TRBV4-3	NA	TRBJ2-1	CASSQGLAGHEQFF	TGCGCCAGCAGCCAAGGACTAGCAGGTCATGAGCAGTTCTTC
NA	TRBV11-2	NA	TRBJ2-3	CASRRGLTDTQYF	TGTGCCAGCAGGCGGGGCCTCACAGATACGCAGTATTTT
NA	TRBV11-3	NA	TRBJ2-3	CASSFMSTDTQYF	TGTGCCAGCAGCTTTATGAGCACAGATACGCAGTATTTT
NA	TRBV19	NA	TRBJ1-1	CASSPYRDTNEAFF	TGTGCCAGTAGCCCCTACAGAGACACAAATGAAGCTTTCTTT
NA	TRBV11-3	NA	TRBJ2-3	CASSLHTDTQYF	TGTGCCAGCAGCTTGCACACAGATACGCAGTATTTT
NA	TRBV6-1	NA	TRBJ2-3	CASRWTDTQYF	TGTGCCAGCAGGTGGACAGATACGCAGTATTTT
NA	TRBV25-1	NA	TRBJ2-7	CASTQGGAPYEQYF	TGTGCCAGCACTCAAGGGGGGGCCCCCTACGAGCAGTACTTC
NA	TRBV7-9	NA	TRBJ1-1	CASSLGNRNTEAFF	TGTGCCAGCAGCTTAGGTAACAGGAACACTGAAGCTTTCTTT
NA	TRBV9	NA	TRBJ2-2	CASTEGSRLNTGELFF	TGTGCCAGCACCGAAGGGAGCCGACTGAACACCGGGGAGCTGTTTTTT
NA	TRBV5-1	NA	TRBJ2-7	CASSLEGRGIYEQYF	TGCGCCAGCAGCTTGGAGGGCAGGGGAATCTACGAGCAGTACTTC
TRBD2	TRBV10-3	once	TRBJ2-1	CAISETSGVGNEQFF	TGTGCCATCAGTGAGACTAGCGGGGTGGGGAATGAGCAGTTCTTC
NA	TRBV27	NA	TRBJ1-2	CASSLVRGKGGYTF	TGTGCCAGCAGTTTGGTGCGGGGTAAGGGAGGCTACACCTTC
TRBD1	TRBV9	NA	TRBJ2-6	CASSVGQGSVSGANVLTF	TGTGCCAGCAGCGTTGGACAGGGGTCCGTCTCTGGGGCCAACGTCCTGACTTTC
NA	TRBV5-4	NA	TRBJ2-7	CASSPLGSGADEQYF	TGCGCCAGCAGCCCCCTTGGGTCAGGGGCAGACGAGCAGTACTTC
NA	TRBV5-6	NA	TRBJ1-2	CASRPTGLGYGYTF	TGTGCCAGCAGGCCCACAGGGCTGGGCTATGGCTACACCTTC
TRBD2	TRBV10-3	NA	TRBJ2-7	CAITGGTSGSPWSEQYF	TGTGCCATCACGGGGGGAACTAGCGGGAGTCCGTGGTCCGAGCAGTACTTC